These 5 T cell receptor beta chains were sequenced from one sample in a study of early T cells in non-severe SARS-CoV-2 infection. Each CDR3 protein is one row after TCRdb ran MiXCR on the 5' RACE reads. This sample has 25,000 to 30,000 distinct CDR3 sequences, with around 4.5% found just once. Sequencing was carried out using whole blood. The receptors were gathered from an adult who was a healthcare worker with PCR-confirmed SARS-CoV-2 infection or an uninfected control (not recorded which).

This clonotype was observed at least ten times. The V and J genes are TRBV4-1 and TRBJ1-2; possibly TRBD1 for D (6 bases). Germline V CDR1 and CDR2: MGHRA, YSYEKL. The CDR3 has 14 residues. V was shortened by 3 bases and J by 3 bases, with 11 bases between the two germline ends. CDR3 sequence reads: CASSHLDSDYGYTF. CDR3 in DNA: TGCGCCAGCAGCCACTTGGACAGTGACTATGGCTACACCTTC.

This clonotype was seen repeatedly, ten times or more. The V gene is TRBV5-1, the J gene TRBJ2-7; the D gene is possibly TRBD2 (6 bases). Germline V gene data show CDR1 as SGHRS and CDR2 as YFSETQ. The CDR3 runs to 15 residues. Deletions cut 2 bases from V and 0 bases from J, with 12 bases between. Here the CDR3 reads CASSFRDGSSYEQYF. CDR3 DNA: TGCGCCAGCAGCTTCCGGGACGGGAGCTCCTACGAGCAGTACTTC. The full variable domain, its missing parts supplied by reference TRBV5-1 and TRBJ2-7, is KAGVTQTPRYLIKTRGQQVTLSCSPISGHRSVSWYQQTPGQGLQFLFEYFSETQRNKGNFPGRFSGRQFSNSRSEMNVSTLELGDSALYLCASSFRDGSSYEQYFGPGTRLTVT.

Many counts were recorded for this clonotype. The chain couples TRBV2 to TRBJ2-4; TRBD1 matches 8 bases. After removal of 10 bases from V and 8 bases from J, the junction contained 10 bases not matched to a gene. The V gene's germline CDR1 is SNHLY and CDR2 FYNNEI. The CDR3 covers 13 residues. DNA for the CDR3: TGTGCCAACGGACAGGGCAGGAGAGACATTCAGTACTTC. Translated: CANGQGRRDIQYF.

The table lists this clonotype with a few counts. The rearrangement uses TRBV20-1 and TRBJ2-1; D possibly corresponds to TRBD2 (5 bases). Germline lookup yields CDR1 DFQATT and CDR2 SNEGSKA (reference sequence). The CDR3 has 12 amino acids. Trimming removed 7 bases from V and 7 bases from J, with 14 bases in between. The CDR3 spells CSGLRWENEQFF. DNA for the CDR3: TGCAGTGGCCTCCGATGGGAGAATGAGCAGTTCTTC.

CDR3 nucleotides: TGTGCTAGTGGTTTGGTACTGTTCGGGTTGGGGCGAAACCAAGAGACCCAGTACTTC. As protein: CASGLVLFGLGRNQETQYF. The chain joins TRBV12-5 to TRBJ2-5; D may be TRBD1 (5 bases). CDR1 is LGHNT, CDR2 FRNRAP, per germline. CDR3 size: 19 residues. The V end was cut by 0 bases, the J end by 0 bases, with 20 bases between.